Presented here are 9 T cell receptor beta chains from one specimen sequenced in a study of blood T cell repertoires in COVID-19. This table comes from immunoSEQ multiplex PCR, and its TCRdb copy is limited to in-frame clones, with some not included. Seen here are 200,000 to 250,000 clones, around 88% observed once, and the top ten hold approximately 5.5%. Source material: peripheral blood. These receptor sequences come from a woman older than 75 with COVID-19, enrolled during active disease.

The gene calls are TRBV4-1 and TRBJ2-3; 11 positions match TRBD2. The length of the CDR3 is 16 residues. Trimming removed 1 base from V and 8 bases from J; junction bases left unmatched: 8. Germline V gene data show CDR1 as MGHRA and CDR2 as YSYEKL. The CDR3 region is CASSQAAIAGGGTQYF. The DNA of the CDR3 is TGCGCCAGCAGCCAAGCGGCCATAGCGGGGGGGGGTACGCAGTATTTT.

DNA for the CDR3: TGTGCCAGCAGCTTAGGGGGGCGGAGAGTCGCTGAAGCTTTCTTT. Translation: CASSLGGRRVAEAFF. The gene calls are TRBV7-9 and TRBJ1-1, with a weak D call TRBD1 (6 bases). V was trimmed by 1 base and J by 6 bases, leaving 15 bases between them. Per germline, CDR1 SEHNR and CDR2 FQNEAQ (reference sequence). The CDR3 is 15 amino acids. The whole variable domain, remainder taken from reference TRBV7-9 and TRBJ1-1, is DTGVSQNPRHKITKRGQNVTFRCDPISEHNRLYWYRQTLGQGPEFLTYFQNEAQLEKSRLLSDRFSAERPKGSFSTLEIQRTEQGDSAMYLCASSLGGRRVAEAFFGQGTRLTVV.

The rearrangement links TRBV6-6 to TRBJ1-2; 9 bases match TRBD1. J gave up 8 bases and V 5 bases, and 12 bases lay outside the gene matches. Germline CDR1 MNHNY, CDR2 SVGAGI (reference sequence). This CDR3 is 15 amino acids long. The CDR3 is CASSPSDRDREGYTF. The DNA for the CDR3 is TGTGCCAGCAGTCCTTCTGACCGGGACAGGGAAGGCTACACCTTC.

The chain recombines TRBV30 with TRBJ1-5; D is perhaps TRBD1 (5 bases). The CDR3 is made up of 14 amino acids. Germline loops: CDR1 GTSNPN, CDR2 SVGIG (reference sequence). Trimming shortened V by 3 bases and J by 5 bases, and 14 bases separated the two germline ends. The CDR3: CAWRGAGIYQPQHF. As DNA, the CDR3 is TGTGCCTGGAGAGGTGCAGGGATCTATCAGCCCCAGCATTTT.

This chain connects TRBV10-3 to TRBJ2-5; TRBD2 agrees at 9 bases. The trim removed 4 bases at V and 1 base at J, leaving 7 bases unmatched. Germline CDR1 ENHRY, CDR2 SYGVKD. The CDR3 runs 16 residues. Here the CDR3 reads CAISGGERGAQETQYF. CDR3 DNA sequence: TGTGCCATCAGTGGAGGGGAGCGGGGGGCCCAAGAGACCCAGTACTTC.

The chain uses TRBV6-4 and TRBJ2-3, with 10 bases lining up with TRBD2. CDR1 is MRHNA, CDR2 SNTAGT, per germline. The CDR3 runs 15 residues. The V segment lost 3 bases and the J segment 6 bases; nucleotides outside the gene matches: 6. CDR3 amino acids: CASSEGLAGVDTQYF. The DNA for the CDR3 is TGTGCCAGCAGTGAAGGGCTAGCGGGGGTGGATACGCAGTATTTT.

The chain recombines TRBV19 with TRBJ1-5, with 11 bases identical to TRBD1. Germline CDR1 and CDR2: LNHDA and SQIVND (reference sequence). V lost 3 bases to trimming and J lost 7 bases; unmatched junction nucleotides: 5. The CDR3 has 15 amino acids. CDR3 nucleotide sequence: TGTGCCAGTAGTATGGACAGGGGGCCTCGACAGCCCCAGCATTTT. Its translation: CASSMDRGPRQPQHF.

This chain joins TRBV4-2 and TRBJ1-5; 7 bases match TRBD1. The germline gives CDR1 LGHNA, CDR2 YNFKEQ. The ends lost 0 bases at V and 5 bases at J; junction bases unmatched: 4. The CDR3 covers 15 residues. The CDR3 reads CASSQDWTGDQPQHF. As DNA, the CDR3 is TGTGCCAGCAGCCAAGATTGGACAGGCGATCAGCCCCAGCATTTT.

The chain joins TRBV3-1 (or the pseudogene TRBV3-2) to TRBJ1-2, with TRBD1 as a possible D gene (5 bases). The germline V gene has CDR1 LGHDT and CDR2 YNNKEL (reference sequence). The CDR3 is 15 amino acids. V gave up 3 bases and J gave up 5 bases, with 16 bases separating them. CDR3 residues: CASSHTGLLRYGYTF. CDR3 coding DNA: TGTGCCAGCAGCCATACGGGACTCCTACGGTATGGCTACACCTTC.